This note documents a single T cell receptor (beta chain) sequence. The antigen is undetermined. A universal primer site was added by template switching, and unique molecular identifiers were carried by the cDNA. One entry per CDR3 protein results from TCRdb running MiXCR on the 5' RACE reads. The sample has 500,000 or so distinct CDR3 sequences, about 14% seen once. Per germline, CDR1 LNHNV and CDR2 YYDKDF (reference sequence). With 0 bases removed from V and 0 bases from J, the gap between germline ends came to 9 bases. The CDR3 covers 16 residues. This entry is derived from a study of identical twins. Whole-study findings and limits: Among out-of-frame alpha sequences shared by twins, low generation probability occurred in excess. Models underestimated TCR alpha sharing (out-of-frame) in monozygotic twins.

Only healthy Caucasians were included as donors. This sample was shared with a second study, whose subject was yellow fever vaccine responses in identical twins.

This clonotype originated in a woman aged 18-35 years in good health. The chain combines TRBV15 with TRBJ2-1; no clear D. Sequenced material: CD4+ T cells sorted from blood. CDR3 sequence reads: CATSRDRSNSYNEQFF. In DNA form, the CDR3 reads TGTGCCACCAGCAGAGATCGAAGCAACTCCTACAATGAGCAGTTCTTC.